Presented here are 11 T cell receptor beta chains from one specimen sequenced in a study of beta chain features in type 1 diabetes. As every portion of the isolated RNA was reverse transcribed, the sequencing read expressed TCRB transcripts. The repertoire was sequenced with immunoSEQ multiplex PCR; TCRdb's copy has only in-frame clones and lacks some. The profile shows 130,000 to 150,000 clones, less than 9% of them singletons. Sequenced sample: central memory CD4+ T cells from blood. The receptors here all came from a woman aged 25 to 39 in good health.

The rearrangement uses TRBV18 and TRBJ2-5; D is possibly TRBD1 (5 bases). The CDR3 spans 15 residues. Deletions cut 3 bases from V and 0 bases from J, with 11 bases between. Germline CDR1 is KGHSH and CDR2 is LQKENI. The chain's CDR3 is CASSPPTAYQETQYF. CDR3 nucleotides: TGTGCCAGCTCACCCCCGACAGCTTACCAAGAGACCCAGTACTTC.

The V gene is TRBV11-3, the J gene TRBJ2-3; perhaps TRBD2 as D (5 bases). Trimming left V 6 bases short and J 7 bases short, with 11 bases between. Germline CDR1 reads SGHNT; CDR2 reads YENEEA. The CDR3 contains 12 residues. CDR3 DNA: TGTGCCAGCAGTCTGGACTCCTATACGCAGTATTTT. As protein: CASSLDSYTQYF.

The chain combines TRBV30 with TRBJ2-5; no definite D call. Germline V CDR1 and CDR2: GTSNPN, SVGIG (reference sequence). The CDR3 totals 13 residues. V was pared by 3 bases and J by 0 bases, with 8 bases between. The CDR3 DNA reads TGTGCCTGGAGCGGTCTTTACCAAGAGACCCAGTACTTC. Translated, it gives CAWSGLYQETQYF.

V gene TRBV7-2 combines with J gene TRBJ2-1; a weak D match, TRBD1 (5 bases). There are 14 residues in the CDR3. Trimming shortened V by 0 bases and J by 8 bases, and 11 bases separated the two germline ends. Germline V gene lookup returns CDR1 SGHTA and CDR2 FQGNSA. For the CDR3, the DNA is TGTGCCAGCAGCTTAGCGGGGCCTAGGGATGAGCAGTTCTTC. This translates into CASSLAGPRDEQFF.

This clone was observed a few times. CDR3 in amino acids: CATTRQIQETQYF. The CDR3 bases are TGTGCCACTACCCGACAGATACAAGAGACCCAGTACTTC. The chain carries TRBV28 and TRBJ2-5, with D possibly being TRBD1 (5 bases). CDR3 size: 13 residues. Germline V lookup: CDR1 MDHEN, CDR2 SYDVKM. The V end was cut by 10 bases, the J end by 2 bases, with 14 bases between.

This clone was observed many times. This chain uses TRBV7-2 with TRBJ2-5; the D gene is possibly TRBD2 (5 bases). Germline V gives CDR1 SGHTA, CDR2 FQGNSA. V dropped 3 bases and J dropped 6 bases, with 11 bases sitting between them. The CDR3 runs 13 residues. The CDR3 loop reads CASSFDYQKTQYF. In DNA, the CDR3 is TGTGCCAGCAGCTTCGACTATCAGAAGACCCAGTACTTC.

V and J are TRBV28 and TRBJ2-2, with D perhaps TRBD2 (5 bases). CDR3 length: 15 residues. The V gene lost 2 bases and the J gene lost 5 bases, with 12 bases spanning the gap. Germline assignment: CDR1 MDHEN and CDR2 SYDVKM. In DNA, the CDR3 is TGTGCCAGCAGTTTAACCGGGGTAGGGACCGGGGAGCTGTTTTTT. This sequence encodes CASSLTGVGTGELFF.

The J gene is TRBJ2-7, the V gene TRBV7-6; 11 positions match TRBD2. Trimming at V came to 6 bases and at J to 4 bases, leaving 14 bases not matched to a gene. CDR3 length: 17 amino acids. CDR1 and CDR2 (germline): SGHVS, FNYEAQ. CDR3 residues: CASSLGTSGMWWYEQYF. CDR3 sequence (DNA): TGTGCCAGCAGTCTCGGGACTAGCGGAATGTGGTGGTACGAGCAGTACTTC.

This clone was seen repeatedly, ten times or more. The V call is TRBV7-9, the J call TRBJ2-1; D perhaps matches TRBD1 (5 bases). Germline V CDR1 and CDR2: SEHNR, FQNEAQ (reference sequence). CDR3 length: 14 amino acids. V was clipped by 7 bases and J by 5 bases, with 15 bases between them. The DNA of the CDR3 is TGTGCCAGCACCGAGATAGGGGCCCACAATGAGCAGTTCTTC. Translation gives CASTEIGAHNEQFF.

This clone was detected many times. This chain uses TRBV27 with TRBJ1-2, with D possibly being TRBD1 (6 bases). Germline V CDR1 and CDR2: MNHEY, SMNVEV (reference sequence). V lost 5 bases to trimming and J lost 4 bases, with 8 bases between them. This CDR3 comprises 12 residues. CDR3 nucleotide sequence: TGTGCCAGCAGTGGGGGCTTCTATGGCTACACCTTC. This translates into CASSGGFYGYTF.

This clone has just a few counts. This chain uses TRBV5-1 with TRBJ1-1, with a tentative D call TRBD1 (5 bases). The CDR3 is 15 residues long. From germline, CDR1 is SGHRS and CDR2 YFSETQ. The V end was cut by 0 bases, the J end by 1 base, with 10 bases between. Here the CDR3 reads CASSLVVGQNTEAFF. The CDR3 region has the DNA TGCGCCAGCAGCTTGGTGGTAGGACAGAACACTGAAGCTTTCTTT.